This T cell receptor beta chain was captured in a study of T-cell reconstitution after alpha-beta-depleted transplantation in children. Study-level results: There were reportedly several hundred expanded graft clones from which alpha-beta T cells came about two months after transplant. After one year, T-cell counts and TCRbeta diversity mostly came from new T cells.

In its sample, this clonotype was seen a few times. Its specificity is unknown. Germline values: CDR1 SGHTA, CDR2 FQGNSA. This CDR3 region has 16 residues. The junction had 5 bases not matched to a gene; V was cut back by 5 bases and J by 2 bases. Construction of the TCRbeta library involved unique molecular identifiers. Using its own MiXCR run on the PCR reads, TCRdb lists one record per CDR3 protein. The sample consists of approximately 300,000 distinct CDR3 sequences, around 7.1% of them appearing once. The chain couples TRBV7-2 to TRBJ2-4; 11 bases line up with TRBD2. The sequencing here drew on peripheral blood, taken 360 days after TCRalphabeta/CD19-depleted stem cell transplant. This clonotype was sampled from a female patient between 2 and 10 years old who had a stem cell transplant for Fanconi anemia, so the T cells may come from the graft donor. DNA for the CDR3: TGTGCCAGCAGCCCCCGACTAGCGGGGTCCAAAAACATTCAGTACTTC. It encodes CASSPRLAGSKNIQYF.